What follows are 5 T cell receptor beta chains derived from one specimen sequenced in a study of T-cell reconstitution after alpha-beta-depleted transplantation in children. Preparing the TCRbeta library involved the use of unique molecular identifiers. TCRdb itself ran the PCR reads through MiXCR, one entry per CDR3 protein. The sample contains about 980,000 distinct CDR3 sequences, about 26% of which appear only once. The source material was PBMCs, mostly from graft donor cells, sampled 360 days after TCRalphabeta/CD19-depleted stem cell transplant. These receptors were obtained from a boy in the first two years of life who had a stem cell transplant for SCID, so the T cells may come from the graft donor.

This clonotype was counted between two and nine times. V gene TRBV20-1 combines with J gene TRBJ2-3, with 13 bases fitting TRBD2. Unmatched junction bases numbered 1, after V lost 0 bases and J lost 1 base. The germline gives CDR1 DFQATT, CDR2 SNEGSKA (reference sequence). The CDR3 is made up of 16 amino acids. This chain's CDR3 is CSAREGLAGGTDTQYF. The DNA of the CDR3 is TGCAGTGCTAGAGAAGGACTAGCGGGGGGCACAGATACGCAGTATTTT.

The chain uses TRBV24-1 and TRBJ2-5; 7 bases line up with TRBD1. This CDR3 spans 15 amino acids. V was clipped by 4 bases and J by 1 base; unmatched bases: 5. The V gene's germline CDR1 is KGHDR and CDR2 SFDVKD. CDR3 DNA: TGTGCCACCAGTGACCCCGGGACAGCCCAAGAGACCCAGTACTTC. This translates into CATSDPGTAQETQYF.

This clonotype was seen a handful of times. V and J are TRBV7-3 and TRBJ1-1; D remains unclear. V lost 5 bases and J 2 bases, leaving 15 bases between the germline ends. This CDR3 comprises 15 residues. CDR1 is SGHTA, CDR2 FQGTGA, per germline. In DNA, the CDR3 is TGTGCCAGCAGCCCGCAACATGGGGTCAACACTGAAGCTTTCTTT. This gives the protein CASSPQHGVNTEAFF.

The chain couples TRBV5-1 to TRBJ1-1; D may be TRBD1 (5 bases). The CDR3 runs 16 residues. The V and J ends lost 0 bases and 1 base respectively, with 13 bases between them. Germline V CDR1 and CDR2: SGHRS, YFSETQ. CDR3 nucleotides: TGCGCCAGCAGCTTGGGTCGGGACTCAAGGAACACTGAAGCTTTCTTT. It translates to CASSLGRDSRNTEAFF.

This clonotype was seen only a few times. J is TRBJ2-1 and V is TRBV5-1, with D perhaps being TRBD1 or TRBD2 (5 bases each). Trimming removed 1 base from V and 10 bases from J, with 9 bases in between. Per germline, CDR1 SGHRS and CDR2 YFSETQ. CDR3 length: 12 residues. The CDR3 region is CASSLPGAEQFF. In DNA, the CDR3 is TGCGCCAGCAGCTTGCCCGGGGCCGAGCAGTTCTTC.